One T cell receptor (beta chain) is described in this entry. Its antigen is currently unknown. Germline DNA was extracted alongside blood RNA, which was obtained from unsorted whole blood. The sample belongs to a study of tumor-infiltrating lymphocytes in primary liver carcinoma. Study-wide context: Samples gave roughly 3.65 to 8 million productive TCRbeta reads, similar across tissue types.

The V gene's germline CDR1 is DFQATT and CDR2 SNEGSKA (reference sequence). The CDR3 loop spans 13 amino acids. The V and J ends lost 4 bases and 11 bases respectively, with 20 bases between them. General study findings and limits: The 250 largest clones made up significantly more of tumor than blood repertoires (p = 0.039).

With roughly 540 ng total RNA as template and a constant-region primer, TCR beta cDNA was made. The TCR beta library was amplified through three nested multiplex PCR rounds in a modified ARM-PCR procedure. The first two PCR rounds used TRBV1-TRBV30 primers with a Cbeta primer, roughly 10 cycles each. TCRdb reanalysed the multiplex PCR reads using MiXCR and keeps one entry per CDR3 protein. Of about 330,000 distinct CDR3 sequences detected, less than 65% appear once; the ten largest clones hold 5% to 6.5%. This chain uses TRBV20-1 with TRBJ1-1; unclear D gene. Sequenced material: peripheral blood. This TCR derives from a man aged 35 to 55 with primary liver carcinoma and hepatitis B virus infection. The CDR3 is CSAMGPDLSKAFF. The CDR3 DNA reads TGCAGTGCTATGGGTCCGGACTTATCAAAGGCTTTCTTT.